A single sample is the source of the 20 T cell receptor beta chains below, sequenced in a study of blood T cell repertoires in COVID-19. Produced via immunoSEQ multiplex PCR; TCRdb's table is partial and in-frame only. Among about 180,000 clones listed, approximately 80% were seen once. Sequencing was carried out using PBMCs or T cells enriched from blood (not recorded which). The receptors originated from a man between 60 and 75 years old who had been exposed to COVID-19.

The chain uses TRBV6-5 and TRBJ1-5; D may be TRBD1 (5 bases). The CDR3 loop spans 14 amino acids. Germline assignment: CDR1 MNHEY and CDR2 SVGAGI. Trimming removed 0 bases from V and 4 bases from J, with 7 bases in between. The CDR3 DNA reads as TGTGCCAGCAGTTACTCGGGGGGTAATCAGCCCCAGCATTTT. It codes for CASSYSGGNQPQHF.

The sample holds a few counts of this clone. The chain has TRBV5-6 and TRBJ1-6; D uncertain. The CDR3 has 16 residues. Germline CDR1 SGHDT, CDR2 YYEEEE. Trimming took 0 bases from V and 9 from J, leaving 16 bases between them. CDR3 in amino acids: CASSLGQSSGASPLHF. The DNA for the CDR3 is TGTGCCAGCAGCTTGGGTCAGTCATCCGGAGCTTCACCCCTCCACTTT.

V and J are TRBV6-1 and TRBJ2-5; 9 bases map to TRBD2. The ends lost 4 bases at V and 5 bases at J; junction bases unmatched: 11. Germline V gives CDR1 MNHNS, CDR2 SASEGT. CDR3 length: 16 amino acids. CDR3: CASSVSSGRVWETQYF. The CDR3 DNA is TGTGCCAGCAGTGTTAGTAGCGGGAGAGTGTGGGAGACCCAGTACTTC.

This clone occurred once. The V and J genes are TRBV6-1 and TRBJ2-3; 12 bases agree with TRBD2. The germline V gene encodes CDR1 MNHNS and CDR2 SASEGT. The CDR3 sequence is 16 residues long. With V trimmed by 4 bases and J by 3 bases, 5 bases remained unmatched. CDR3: CASSASSGRATDTQYF. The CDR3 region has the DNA TGTGCCAGCAGTGCGTCTAGCGGGAGGGCAACAGATACGCAGTATTTT.

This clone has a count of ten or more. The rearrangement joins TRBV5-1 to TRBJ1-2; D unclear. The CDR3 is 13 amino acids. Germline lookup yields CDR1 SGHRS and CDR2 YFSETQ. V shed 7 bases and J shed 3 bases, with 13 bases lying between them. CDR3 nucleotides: TGCGCCAGCCGATCGGGTAACGACTATGGCTACACCTTC. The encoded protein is CASRSGNDYGYTF.

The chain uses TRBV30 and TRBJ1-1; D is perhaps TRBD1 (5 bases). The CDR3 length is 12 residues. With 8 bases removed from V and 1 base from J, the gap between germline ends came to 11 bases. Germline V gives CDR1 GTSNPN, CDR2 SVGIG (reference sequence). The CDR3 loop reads CAGKQANTEAFF. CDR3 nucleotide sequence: TGTGCCGGGAAACAGGCGAACACTGAAGCTTTCTTT.

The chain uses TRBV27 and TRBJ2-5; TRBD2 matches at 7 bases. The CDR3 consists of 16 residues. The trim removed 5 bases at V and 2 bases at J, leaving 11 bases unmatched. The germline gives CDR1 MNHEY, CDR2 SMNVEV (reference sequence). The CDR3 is CASSPEAGRGQETQYF. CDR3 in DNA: TGTGCCAGCAGTCCTGAAGCTGGGAGGGGACAAGAGACCCAGTACTTC.

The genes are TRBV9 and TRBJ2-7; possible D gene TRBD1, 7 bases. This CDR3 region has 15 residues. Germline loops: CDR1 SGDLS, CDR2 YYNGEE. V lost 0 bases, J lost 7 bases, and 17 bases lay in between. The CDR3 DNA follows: TGTGCCAGCAGCGTAGTGGAGGGGGCCCGTGGGGAGCAGTACTTC. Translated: CASSVVEGARGEQYF.

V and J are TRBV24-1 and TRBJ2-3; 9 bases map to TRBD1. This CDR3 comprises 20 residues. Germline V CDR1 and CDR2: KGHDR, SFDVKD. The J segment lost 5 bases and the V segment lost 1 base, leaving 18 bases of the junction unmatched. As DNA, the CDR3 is TGTGCCACCAGTGATTTATCCATTACCGGGACAGGGATTTATGGAGATACGCAGTATTTT. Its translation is CATSDLSITGTGIYGDTQYF.

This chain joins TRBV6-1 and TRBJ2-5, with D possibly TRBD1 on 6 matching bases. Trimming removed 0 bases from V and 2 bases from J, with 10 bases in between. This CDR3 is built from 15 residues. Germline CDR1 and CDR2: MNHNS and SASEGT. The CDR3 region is CASSEAGHRQETQYF. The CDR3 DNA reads TGTGCCAGCAGTGAAGCGGGACACCGACAAGAGACCCAGTACTTC.

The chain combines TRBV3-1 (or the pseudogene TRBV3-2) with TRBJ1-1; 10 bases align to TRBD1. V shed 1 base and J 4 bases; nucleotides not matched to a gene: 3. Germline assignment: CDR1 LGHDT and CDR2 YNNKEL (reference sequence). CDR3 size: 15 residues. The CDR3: CASSQGTGGGTEAFF. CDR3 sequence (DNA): TGTGCCAGCAGCCAAGGGACAGGGGGTGGCACTGAAGCTTTCTTT.

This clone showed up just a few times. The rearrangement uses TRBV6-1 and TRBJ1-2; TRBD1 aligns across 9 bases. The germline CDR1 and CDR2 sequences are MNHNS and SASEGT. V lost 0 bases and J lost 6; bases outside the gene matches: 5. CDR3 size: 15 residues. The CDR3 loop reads CASSEAGTGYHGYTF. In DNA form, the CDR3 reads TGTGCCAGCAGTGAAGCCGGGACAGGGTATCATGGCTACACCTTC.

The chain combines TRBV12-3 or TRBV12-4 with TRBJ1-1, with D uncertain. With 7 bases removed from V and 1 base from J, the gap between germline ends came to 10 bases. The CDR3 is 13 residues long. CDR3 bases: TGTGCCAGCATCCTTACTTGGAACACTGAAGCTTTCTTT. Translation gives CASILTWNTEAFF.

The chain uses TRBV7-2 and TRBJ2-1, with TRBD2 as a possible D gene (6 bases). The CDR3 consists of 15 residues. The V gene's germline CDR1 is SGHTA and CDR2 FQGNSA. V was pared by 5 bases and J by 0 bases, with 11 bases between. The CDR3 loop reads CASSLRDFSYNEQFF. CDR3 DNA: TGTGCCAGCAGCCTCCGGGACTTCTCCTACAATGAGCAGTTCTTC. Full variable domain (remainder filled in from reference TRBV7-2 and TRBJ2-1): GAGVSQSPSNKVTEKGKDVELRCDPISGHTALYWYRQSLGQGLEFLIYFQGNSAPDKSGLPSDRFSAERTGGSVSTLTIQRTQQEDSAVYLCASSLRDFSYNEQFFGPGTRLTVL.

CDR3 sequence reads: CASSLWTGSETQYF. CDR3 in DNA: TGTGCCAGTAGTCTCTGGACAGGGTCGGAGACCCAGTACTTC. The chain employs TRBV19 and TRBJ2-5, with 8 bases aligning to TRBD1. There are 14 residues in the CDR3. Germline-derived CDR1 and CDR2 are LNHDA and SQIVND (reference sequence). The trim removed 5 bases at V and 5 bases at J, leaving 7 bases unmatched.

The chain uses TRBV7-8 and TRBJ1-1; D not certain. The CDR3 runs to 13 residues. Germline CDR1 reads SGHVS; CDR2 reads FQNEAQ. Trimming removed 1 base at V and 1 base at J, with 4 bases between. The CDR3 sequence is CASSLGQNTEAFF. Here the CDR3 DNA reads TGTGCCAGCAGCTTAGGACAGAACACTGAAGCTTTCTTT. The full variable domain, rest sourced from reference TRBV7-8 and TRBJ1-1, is GAGVSQSPRYKVAKRGQDVALRCDPISGHVSLFWYQQALGQGPEFLTYFQNEAQLDKSGLPSDRFFAERPEGSVSTLKIQRTQQEDSAVYLCASSLGQNTEAFFGQGTRLTVV.

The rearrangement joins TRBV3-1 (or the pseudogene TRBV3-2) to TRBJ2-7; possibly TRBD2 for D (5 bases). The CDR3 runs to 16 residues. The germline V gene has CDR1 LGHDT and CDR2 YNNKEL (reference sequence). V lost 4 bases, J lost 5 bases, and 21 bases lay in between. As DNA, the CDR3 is TGTGCCAGCAGCCCGCTTCGGACTGGGTCGTCCCACGAGCAGTACTTC. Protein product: CASSPLRTGSSHEQYF.

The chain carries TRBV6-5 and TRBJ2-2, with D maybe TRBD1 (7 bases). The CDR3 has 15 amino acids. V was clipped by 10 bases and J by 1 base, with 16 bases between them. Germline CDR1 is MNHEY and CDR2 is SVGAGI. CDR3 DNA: TGTGCCACAGACCAGGGGGGCCTGAACACCGGGGAGCTGTTTTTT. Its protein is CATDQGGLNTGELFF.

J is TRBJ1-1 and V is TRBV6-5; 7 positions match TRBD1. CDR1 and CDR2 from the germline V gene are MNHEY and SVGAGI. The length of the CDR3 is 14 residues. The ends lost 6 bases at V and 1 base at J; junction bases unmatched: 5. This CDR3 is CASSNRGGNTEAFF. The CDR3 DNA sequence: TGTGCCAGCAGCAACAGGGGTGGGAACACTGAAGCTTTCTTT.

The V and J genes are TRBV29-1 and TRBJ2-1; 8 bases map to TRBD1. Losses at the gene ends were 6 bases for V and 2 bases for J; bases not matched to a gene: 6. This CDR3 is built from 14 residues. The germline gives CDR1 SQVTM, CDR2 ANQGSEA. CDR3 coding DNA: TGCAGCGTGGACAGGGTTTCTGCCTACAATGAGCAGTTCTTC. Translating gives CSVDRVSAYNEQFF.